This T cell receptor beta chain is from a study of T cell responses to AZD1222 COVID-19 vaccine (dated by TCRdb to about 2021). A note on the overall study: AZD1222 recipients with second doses at about 4 weeks or about 12 weeks were pooled, because spike-specific TCR depth and breadth did not differ between schedules. Trial participants were enrolled into age subgroups of 18-55, 56-69 and 70-plus years, which contained around 150, 29 and 61 TCR-sequenced participants, respectively. A total of just over 230 trial participants underwent TCR sequencing, of whom around 210 had received two doses of AZD1222 and about 26 had received two doses of the MenACWY control vaccine. Results and caveats for the whole study, not just this receptor: Reportedly, close to half of the unique spike-specific TCRs recognized epitopes lying outside the regions that are mutated in the B.1.351 and B.1.1.7 variants. The 56-69-year group was small, and its depth increase did not reach significance, likely because of low power. After two AZD1222 doses, spike-specific TCR breadth and depth were significantly higher than at day 0 and than in MenACWY recipients. Participants were mostly white British, with more females than males. The authors suggested clonal diversity may have been underestimated. Conclusions about previously exposed vaccinees were limited because only 6 or 7 AZD1222 recipients were SARS-CoV-2 seropositive at baseline. Because no day 14 peak-response samples were available, repertoires were characterized only after the peak T cell response. CD4 TCRs associated with the vaccine covered the entire spike protein, and the dominant responses were in regions 160-218 and 743-854.

On this clone: Which antigen it targets is not known. Base qualities are not at hand, and no much larger clone is one base apart.

The sample's time point, from its label and the paper: baseline before first vaccination. Vaccinee samples came from UK trials COV001 and COV002, including a single-blind randomized controlled phase 2/3 trial of AZD1222 (ChAdOx1 nCoV-19) in healthy adults. For TCRbeta chain sequencing, PBMC samples from trial participants were taken at day 0 and at day 28 after the second dose. The CDR3 regions of human TCRbeta chains were analyzed by immunosequencing. Per the authors' processing: Repertoire TCRs were checked for matches against a reference library of SARS-CoV-2-specific TCRs that had been generated using the MIRA antigen-specificity platform. Breadth was defined as the fraction of unique TCRs that were SARS-CoV-2-associated, and depth was defined as the fraction of total T cells that were SARS-CoV-2-associated. Using the MIRA data, every spike-specific TCR was mapped to the spike region that the TCR reacted to and assigned to either a CD4 or a CD8 class. Log10-transformed breadth and depth values were compared by one-way ANOVA with Sidak's multiple comparisons tests. TCRdb stores this immuneACCESS table with in-frame sequences only. Part of the clones is absent; in the studies checked, under half of the shortfall reflects unresolved V genes, and no reason is known for the rest. V and J calls and clone size are copied from that table; D and trimming were computed from the DNA. Within this sample are about 130,000 clones, with approximately 94% of them counted one time only. 6.6% of the sample is in the top ten clones.

From cysteine to phenylalanine, the CDR3 is 15 amino acids long. Solely the CDR3 DNA is kept, with 45 bases framed from the first base. CDR1 and CDR2 were assigned from the germline V gene as LGHNA and YSLEER. Trimming takes 1 base from V and 6 bases from J, and the germline ends sit 13 bases apart. The sequence derives from an adult in good health. The sample was peripheral blood, taken on day 0 of AZD1222 vaccination. The rearranged chain carries TRBV4-3 and TRBJ1-5, with an unclear D gene assignment. The DNA is as follows: TGCGCCAGCAGCCAAGGAGACGTTCTGGGTCAGCCCCAGCATTTT. It encodes CASSQGDVLGQPQHF.